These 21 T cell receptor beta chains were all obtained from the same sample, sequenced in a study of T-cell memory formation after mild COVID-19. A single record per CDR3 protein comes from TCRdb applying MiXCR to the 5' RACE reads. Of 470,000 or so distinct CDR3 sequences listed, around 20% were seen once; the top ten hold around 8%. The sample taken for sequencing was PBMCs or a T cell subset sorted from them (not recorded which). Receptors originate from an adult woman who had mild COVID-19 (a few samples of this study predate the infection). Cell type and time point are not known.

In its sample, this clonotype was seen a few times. The CDR3 region has the DNA TGTGCCAGCAGCTCCGGACTAGCGGGAGGGACTAACACCGGGGAGCTGTTTTTT. As protein: CASSSGLAGGTNTGELFF. The V gene is TRBV7-8, the J gene TRBJ2-2; the match to TRBD2 covers 15 bases. Losses at the gene ends were 4 bases for V and 2 bases for J; bases not matched to a gene: 5. CDR3 length: 18 residues. Per germline, CDR1 SGHVS and CDR2 FQNEAQ.

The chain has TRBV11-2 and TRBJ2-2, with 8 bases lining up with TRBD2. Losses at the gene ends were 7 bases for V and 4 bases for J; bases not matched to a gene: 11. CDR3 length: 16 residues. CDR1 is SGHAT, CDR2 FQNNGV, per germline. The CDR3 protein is CASTLTGGGRTGELFF. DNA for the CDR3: TGTGCCAGCACACTTACGGGGGGGGGCCGCACCGGGGAGCTGTTTTTT.

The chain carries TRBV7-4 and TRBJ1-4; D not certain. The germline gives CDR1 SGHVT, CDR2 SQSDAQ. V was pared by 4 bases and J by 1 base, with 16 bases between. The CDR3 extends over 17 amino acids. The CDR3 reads CASSSREASRTNEKLFF. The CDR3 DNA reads TGTGCCAGCAGCTCGCGAGAGGCTTCGAGAACTAATGAAAAACTGTTTTTT.

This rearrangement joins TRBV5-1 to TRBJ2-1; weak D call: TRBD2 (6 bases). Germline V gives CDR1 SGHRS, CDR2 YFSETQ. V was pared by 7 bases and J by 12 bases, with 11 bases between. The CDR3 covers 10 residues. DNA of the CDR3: TGCGCCAGCCCACCGCGGGGGCAGTTCTTC. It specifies CASPPRGQFF.

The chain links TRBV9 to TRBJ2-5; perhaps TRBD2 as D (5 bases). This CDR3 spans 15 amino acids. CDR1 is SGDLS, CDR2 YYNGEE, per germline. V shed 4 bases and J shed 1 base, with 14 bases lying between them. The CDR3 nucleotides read TGTGCCAGCAGCCCCCGCGAGGGCTCCCAAGAGACCCAGTACTTC. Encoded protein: CASSPREGSQETQYF.

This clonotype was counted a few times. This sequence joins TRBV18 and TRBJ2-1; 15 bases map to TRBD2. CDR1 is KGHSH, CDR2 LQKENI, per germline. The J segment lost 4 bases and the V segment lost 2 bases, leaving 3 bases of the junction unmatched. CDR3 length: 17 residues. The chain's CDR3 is CASSPGLAGGLYNEQFF. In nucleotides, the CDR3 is TGTGCCAGCTCACCAGGACTAGCGGGGGGGCTATACAATGAGCAGTTCTTC.

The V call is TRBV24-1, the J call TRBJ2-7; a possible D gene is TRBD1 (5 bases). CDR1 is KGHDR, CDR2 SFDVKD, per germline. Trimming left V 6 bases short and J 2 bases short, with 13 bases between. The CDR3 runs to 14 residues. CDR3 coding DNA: TGTGCCACCAGTACGACCGACAGAACCTACGAGCAGTACTTC. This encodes CATSTTDRTYEQYF.

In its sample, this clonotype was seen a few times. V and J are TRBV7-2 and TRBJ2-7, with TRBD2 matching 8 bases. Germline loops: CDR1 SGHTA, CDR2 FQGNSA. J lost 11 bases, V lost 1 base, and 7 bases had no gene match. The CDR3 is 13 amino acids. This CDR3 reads CASSLVSSGREYF. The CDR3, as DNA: TGTGCCAGCAGCTTAGTATCAAGCGGGAGAGAGTACTTC.

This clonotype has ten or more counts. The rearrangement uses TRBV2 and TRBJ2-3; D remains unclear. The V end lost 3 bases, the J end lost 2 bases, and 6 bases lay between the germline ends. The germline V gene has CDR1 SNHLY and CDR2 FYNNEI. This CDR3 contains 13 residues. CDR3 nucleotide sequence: TGTGCCAGCAGTGATACCTACACAGATACGCAGTATTTT. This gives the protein CASSDTYTDTQYF.

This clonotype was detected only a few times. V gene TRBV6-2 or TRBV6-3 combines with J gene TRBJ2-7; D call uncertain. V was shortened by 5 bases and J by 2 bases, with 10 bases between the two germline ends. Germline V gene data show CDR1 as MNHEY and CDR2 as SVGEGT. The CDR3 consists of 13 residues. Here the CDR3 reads CASSRREAYEQYF. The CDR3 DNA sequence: TGTGCCAGCAGTCGTAGGGAAGCCTACGAGCAGTACTTC.

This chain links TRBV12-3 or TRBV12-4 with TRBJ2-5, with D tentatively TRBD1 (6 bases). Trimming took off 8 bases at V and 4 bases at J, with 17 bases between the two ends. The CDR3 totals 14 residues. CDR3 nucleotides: TGTGCCAGCCTCCAGGCAGGGACAAGAGAGACCCAGTACTTC. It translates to CASLQAGTRETQYF.

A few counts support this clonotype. The CDR3 DNA reads TGTGCCAGCAGTTGGCAGGGTGGCTCCTACGAGCAGTACTTC. Encoded protein: CASSWQGGSYEQYF. The V gene is TRBV12-3 or TRBV12-4, the J gene TRBJ2-7; maybe TRBD1 (5 bases). The CDR3 is 14 residues long. Trimming took 4 bases from V and 0 from J, leaving 10 bases between them.

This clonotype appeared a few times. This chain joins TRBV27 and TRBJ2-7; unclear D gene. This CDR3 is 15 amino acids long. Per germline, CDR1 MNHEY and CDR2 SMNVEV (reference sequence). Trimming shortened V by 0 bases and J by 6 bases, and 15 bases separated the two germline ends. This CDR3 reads CASSLSSVLPAEQYF. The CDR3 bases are TGTGCCAGCAGTTTATCTTCGGTTTTACCTGCCGAGCAGTACTTC.

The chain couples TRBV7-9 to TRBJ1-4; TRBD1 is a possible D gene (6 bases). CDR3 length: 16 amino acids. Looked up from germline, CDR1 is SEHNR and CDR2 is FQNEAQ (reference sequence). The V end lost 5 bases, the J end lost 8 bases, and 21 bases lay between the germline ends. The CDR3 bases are TGTGCCAGCAGCCTAAACACCGGGCCCACAGGGGAAAAACTGTTTTTT. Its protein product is CASSLNTGPTGEKLFF.

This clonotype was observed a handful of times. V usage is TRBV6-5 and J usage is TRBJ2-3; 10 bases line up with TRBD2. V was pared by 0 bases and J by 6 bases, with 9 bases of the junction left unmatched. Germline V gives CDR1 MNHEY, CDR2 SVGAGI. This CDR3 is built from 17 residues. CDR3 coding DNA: TGTGCCAGCAGTTACTCCTTCTTAGCGGGGGGCGTGGATACGCAGTATTTT. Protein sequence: CASSYSFLAGGVDTQYF.

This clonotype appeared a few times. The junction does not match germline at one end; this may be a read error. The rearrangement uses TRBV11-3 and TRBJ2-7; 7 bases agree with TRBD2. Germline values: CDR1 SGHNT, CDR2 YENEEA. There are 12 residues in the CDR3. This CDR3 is CASSSIRGLPSF. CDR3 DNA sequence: TGTGCCAGCAGCTCAATCCGGGGACTACCGAGCTTC. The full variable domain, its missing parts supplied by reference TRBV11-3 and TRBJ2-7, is EAGVVQSPRYKIIEKKQPVAFWCNPISGHNTLYWYLQNLGQGPELLIRYENEEAVDDSQLPKDRFSAERLKGVDSTLKIQPAELGDSAVYLCASSSIRGLPSFGPGTRLTVT.

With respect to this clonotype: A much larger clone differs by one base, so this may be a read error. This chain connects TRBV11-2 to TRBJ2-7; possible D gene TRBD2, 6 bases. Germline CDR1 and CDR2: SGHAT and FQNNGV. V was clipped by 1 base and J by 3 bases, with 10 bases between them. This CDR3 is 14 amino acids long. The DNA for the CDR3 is TGTGCCAGCAGCTTAGCGGGAGTAATCTACGAGCAGTACTTC. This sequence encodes CASSLAGVIYEQYF.

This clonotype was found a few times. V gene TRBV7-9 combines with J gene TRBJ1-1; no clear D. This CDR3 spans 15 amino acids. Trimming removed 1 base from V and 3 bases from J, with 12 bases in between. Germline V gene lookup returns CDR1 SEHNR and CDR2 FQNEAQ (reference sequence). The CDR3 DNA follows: TGTGCCAGCAGCTTAGAAGTACAGATCGACACTGAAGCTTTCTTT. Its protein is CASSLEVQIDTEAFF. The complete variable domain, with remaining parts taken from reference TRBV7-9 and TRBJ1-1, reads DTGVSQNPRHKITKRGQNVTFRCDPISEHNRLYWYRQTLGQGPEFLTYFQNEAQLEKSRLLSDRFSAERPKGSFSTLEIQRTEQGDSAMYLCASSLEVQIDTEAFFGQGTRLTVV.

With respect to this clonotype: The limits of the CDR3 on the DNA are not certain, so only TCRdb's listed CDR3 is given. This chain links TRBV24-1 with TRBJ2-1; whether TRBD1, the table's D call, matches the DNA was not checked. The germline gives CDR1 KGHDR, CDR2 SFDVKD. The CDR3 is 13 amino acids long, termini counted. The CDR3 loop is CATSVPGMEEQFF.

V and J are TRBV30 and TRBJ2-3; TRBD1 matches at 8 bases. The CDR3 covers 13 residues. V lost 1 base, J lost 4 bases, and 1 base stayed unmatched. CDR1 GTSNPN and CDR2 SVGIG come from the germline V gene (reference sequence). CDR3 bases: TGTGCCTGGAGTGGCAGGGGGCCAGATACGCAGTATTTT. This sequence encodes CAWSGRGPDTQYF.

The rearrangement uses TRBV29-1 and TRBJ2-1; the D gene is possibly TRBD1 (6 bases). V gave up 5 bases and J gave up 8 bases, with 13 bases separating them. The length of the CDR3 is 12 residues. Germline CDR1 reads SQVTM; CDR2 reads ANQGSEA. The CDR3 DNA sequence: TGCAGCGTTACAGGGCTCCGGGATGAGCAGTTCTTC. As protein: CSVTGLRDEQFF.